The 6 T cell receptor beta chains below all came from one sample that was sequenced in a study of CD8 T cells in ankylosing spondylitis. General study points: Within ankylosing spondylitis blood, a TCR beta motif made up of eight or nine highly homologous variants appeared to be characteristic.

Their antigens remain unidentified. Using its own MiXCR run on the 5' RACE reads, TCRdb lists one record per CDR3 protein. The sample lists roughly 440,000 distinct CDR3 sequences; 15% to 20% were seen once. Sequencing was performed on blood, either unsorted or a sorted T cell fraction (not recorded which). The source is a male donor with ankylosing spondylitis.

In its sample, this clonotype was seen a few times. The chain employs TRBV28 and TRBJ2-7; TRBD1 matches 10 bases. V shed 5 bases and J 7 bases; nucleotides not matched to a gene: 5. Germline CDR1 MDHEN, CDR2 SYDVKM. This CDR3 has 13 residues. This chain's CDR3 is CASSIRTGGEQYF. CDR3 DNA: TGTGCCAGCAGTATTAGGACAGGGGGAGAGCAGTACTTC.

The chain recombines TRBV6-1 with TRBJ1-2, with D hard to call. CDR1 is MNHNS, CDR2 SASEGT, per germline. Trimming left V 2 bases short and J 0 bases short, with 13 bases between. The CDR3 sequence is 16 residues long. The CDR3 DNA sequence: TGTGCCAGCAGTGAAACCCGCCAGAGAACTAACTATGGCTACACCTTC. It is translated as CASSETRQRTNYGYTF.

The V call is TRBV6-1, the J call TRBJ1-2, with D tentatively TRBD1 (5 bases). CDR1 MNHNS and CDR2 SASEGT come from the germline V gene. Deletions cut 6 bases from V and 4 bases from J, with 15 bases between. The CDR3 totals 14 residues. The CDR3 DNA follows: TGTGCCAGCAGAGCGGGGGGAACCCCCTATGGCTACACCTTC. Its protein product is CASRAGGTPYGYTF.

This clonotype was observed a few times. This chain connects TRBV25-1 to TRBJ2-1; 9 bases map to TRBD2. The junction had 12 bases not matched to a gene; V was cut back by 8 bases and J by 1 base. The CDR3 has 17 residues. The germline CDR1 and CDR2 sequences are MGHDK and SYGVNS. The CDR3 DNA is TGTGCCAGCGTGTCGGCGGGAGGGAGACGGTCCTACAATGAGCAGTTCTTC. Translation: CASVSAGGRRSYNEQFF.

This clonotype was detected a few times. The genes are TRBV6-5 and TRBJ1-6; D is unclear. Germline CDR1 MNHEY, CDR2 SVGAGI. The CDR3 has 14 residues. V dropped 2 bases and J dropped 5 bases, with 7 bases sitting between them. CDR3 in amino acids: CASSYTDNNSPLHF. CDR3 sequence (DNA): TGTGCCAGCAGTTACACCGATAATAATTCACCCCTCCACTTT.

This clonotype was picked up many times. V usage is TRBV11-1 and J usage is TRBJ2-1; 7 nucleotides agree with TRBD1. Looked up from germline, CDR1 is SGHAT and CDR2 is FQDESV (reference sequence). V lost 1 base to trimming and J lost 6 bases; unmatched junction nucleotides: 0. The CDR3 spans 13 residues. CDR3 bases: TGTGCCAGCAGCTTAGACAGGGGCAATGAGCAGTTCTTC. It is translated as CASSLDRGNEQFF. Variable domain in full (rest from reference TRBV11-1 and TRBJ2-1): EAEVAQSPRYKITEKSQAVAFWCDPISGHATLYWYRQILGQGPELLVQFQDESVVDDSQLPKDRFSAERLKGVDSTLKIQPAELGDSAMYLCASSLDRGNEQFFGPGTRLTVL.